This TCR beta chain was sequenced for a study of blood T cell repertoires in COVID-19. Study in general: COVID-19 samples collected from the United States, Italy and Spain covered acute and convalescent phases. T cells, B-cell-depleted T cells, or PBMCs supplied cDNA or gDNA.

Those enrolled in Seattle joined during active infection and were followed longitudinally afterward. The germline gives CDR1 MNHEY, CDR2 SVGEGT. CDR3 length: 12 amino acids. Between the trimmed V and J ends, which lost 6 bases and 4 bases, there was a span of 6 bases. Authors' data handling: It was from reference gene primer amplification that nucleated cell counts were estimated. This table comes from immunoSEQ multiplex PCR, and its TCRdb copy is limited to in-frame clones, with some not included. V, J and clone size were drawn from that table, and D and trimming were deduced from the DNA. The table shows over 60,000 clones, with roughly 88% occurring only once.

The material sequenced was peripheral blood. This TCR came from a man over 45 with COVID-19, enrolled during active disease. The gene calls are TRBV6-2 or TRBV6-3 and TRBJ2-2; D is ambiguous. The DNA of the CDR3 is TGTGCCAGCAGCGACTTCACCGGGGAGCTGTTTTTT. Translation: CASSDFTGELFF.